This record concerns one T cell receptor (beta chain) sequence. TCRdb's table, derived via immunoSEQ multiplex PCR, lists solely in-frame clones and lacks some. The table includes 95,000 to 150,000 clones, roughly 88% detected once. The entry originates in a study of control samples from healthy donors and cancer patients. CDR3 length: 13 residues. V gave up 6 bases and J gave up 7 bases; unmatched junction bases: 8. CDR1 is MDHEN and CDR2 is SYDVKM in the germline V gene. The chain has TRBV28 and TRBJ1-2; TRBD1 matches at 7 bases. This TCR derives from a middle-aged man in good health. The material sequenced was blood. For the CDR3, the DNA is TGTGCCAGCAGACGACAGGGAAGGGGTGGCTACACCTTC. Protein product: CASRRQGRGGYTF.